A single sample is the source of the 7 T cell receptor beta chains below, sequenced in a study of blood T cell repertoires in COVID-19. Profiling relied on immunoSEQ multiplex PCR, and the TCRdb table lists in-frame clones only, not all of them. The sample consists of more than 250,000 clones, over 75% of them appearing once. Sequencing was done on a sample of peripheral blood. All receptors come from a human donor in a cohort sampled during active COVID-19.

In DNA, the CDR3 is TGTGCCAGCAGCCAAACAGGGATTGGTGGCTACACCTTC. This codes for CASSQTGIGGYTF. The chain carries TRBV12-3 or TRBV12-4 and TRBJ1-2, with D maybe TRBD1 (6 bases). Trimming cost V 6 bases and J 7 bases, with 15 bases left between them. This CDR3 region has 13 residues.

The rearrangement joins TRBV27 to TRBJ1-5; 10 bases map to TRBD1. The V gene's germline CDR1 is MNHEY and CDR2 SMNVEV (reference sequence). V gave up 4 bases and J gave up 1 base; unmatched junction bases: 7. This CDR3 spans 17 amino acids. CDR3 residues: CASSSTGTGVSNQPQHF. The CDR3 DNA is TGTGCCAGCAGTTCAACCGGGACAGGGGTGAGCAATCAGCCCCAGCATTTT.

The rearrangement uses TRBV27 and TRBJ2-7; no firm D call. CDR1 MNHEY and CDR2 SMNVEV come from the germline V gene (reference sequence). Trimming removed 0 bases at V and 3 bases at J, with 12 bases between. The CDR3 has 15 residues. Written as DNA, the CDR3 is TGTGCCAGCAGTTTATCATTGACACCCGTCTACGAGCAGTACTTC. Protein: CASSLSLTPVYEQYF.

J is TRBJ1-1 and V is TRBV6-5, with TRBD1 matching 10 bases. The CDR3 loop spans 14 amino acids. Germline V gives CDR1 MNHEY, CDR2 SVGAGI. V dropped 6 bases and J dropped 4; count of bases not matched to a gene: 5. The chain's CDR3 is CASSRDRGATEAFF. The CDR3 DNA reads as TGTGCCAGCAGCCGGGACAGGGGTGCCACTGAAGCTTTCTTT.

The genes are TRBV6-1 and TRBJ2-1; 11 nucleotides match TRBD2. With V trimmed by 1 base and J by 3 bases, 5 bases remained unmatched. Germline values: CDR1 MNHNS, CDR2 SASEGT. This CDR3 has 17 amino acids. CDR3 DNA: TGTGCCAGCAGTGAAGTTTTAGCGGGAGGGAGCTACAATGAGCAGTTCTTC. As protein: CASSEVLAGGSYNEQFF.

The rearrangement joins TRBV2 to TRBJ2-3; 8 bases are shared with TRBD2. This CDR3 region has 16 residues. V shed 3 bases and J 2 bases; nucleotides not matched to a gene: 7. Per germline, CDR1 SNHLY and CDR2 FYNNEI. Written as DNA, the CDR3 is TGTGCCAGCAGTGAGATTAGCGGGGCGATCACAGATACGCAGTATTTT. It specifies CASSEISGAITDTQYF. The whole variable domain, filled in from reference TRBV2 and TRBJ2-3, reads EPEVTQTPSHQVTQMGQEVILRCVPISNHLYFYWYRQILGQKVEFLVSFYNNEISEKSEIFDDQFSVERPDGSNFTLKIRSTKLEDSAMYFCASSEISGAITDTQYFGPGTRLTVL.

This clone has a single count. This chain connects TRBV28 to TRBJ2-1, with TRBD2 identical over 8 bases. J was trimmed by 10 bases and V by 3 bases; bases with no gene match: 11. The V gene's germline CDR1 is MDHEN and CDR2 SYDVKM. The CDR3 covers 15 residues. The CDR3 sequence is CASSFSGGPTSEQFF. The CDR3 nucleotides read TGTGCCAGCAGTTTCTCGGGAGGGCCAACTAGCGAGCAGTTCTTC.